Listed below are T cell receptor beta chains from one sample, sequenced in a study of T cells after yellow fever vaccination. TCRdb re-analysed the 5' RACE reads in MiXCR, keeping a single row per CDR3 protein. This sample has tens of thousands of distinct CDR3 sequences, with 6% to 7.5% found just once. Material: CD8+ T cells sorted from PBMCs, obtained 15 days after the yellow fever booster vaccination. The origin of the receptors is a man under 40 who received the YFV17D yellow fever vaccine. CDR3s include the opening cysteine and the closing phenylalanine or tryptophan. A D gene is named only where the DNA matches it firmly. Expanded clones are given a class, and other clones once, few, many or no size at all.

len: 14
d_gene: TRBD1
abundance: many
v_gene: TRBV7-9
j_gene: TRBJ2-7
CDR3nt: TGTGCCAGCAGCAACCCGACAGGGCTCTACGAGCAGTACTTC
CDR3aa: CASSNPTGLYEQYF

len: 14
d_gene: .
abundance: .
v_gene: TRBV7-8
j_gene: TRBJ2-7
CDR3nt: TGTGCCACCCAAGGGACTTCAAGCTCCTACGAGCAGTACTTC
CDR3aa: CATQGTSSSYEQYF

len: 13
d_gene: TRBD2
abundance: many
v_gene: TRBV5-1
j_gene: TRBJ2-7
CDR3nt: TGCGCCAGTCAGACTAGCGAGACCTACGAGCAGTACTTC
CDR3aa: CASQTSETYEQYF

len: 15
d_gene: TRBD2
abundance: many
v_gene: TRBV13
j_gene: TRBJ2-1
CDR3nt: TGTGCCAGCAGCTTAGCCGGGACTAGACACAATGAGCAGTTCTTC
CDR3aa: CASSLAGTRHNEQFF

len: 14
d_gene: .
abundance: many
v_gene: TRBV28
j_gene: TRBJ2-5
CDR3nt: TGTGCCAGCAGCCCCGACTCTTCGGGAGAGACCCAGTACTTC
CDR3aa: CASSPDSSGETQYF

len: 15
d_gene: .
abundance: many
v_gene: TRBV10-2
j_gene: TRBJ1-1
CDR3nt: TGCGCCAGCAGTGAGTCCGGGGGGATGAACACTGAAGCTTTCTTT
CDR3aa: CASSESGGMNTEAFF

len: 14
d_gene: .
abundance: many
v_gene: TRBV12-3/TRBV12-4
j_gene: TRBJ2-1
CDR3nt: TGTGCCAGCAGTTTGTGGGTTTCCCTCCATGAGCAGTTCTTC
CDR3aa: CASSLWVSLHEQFF

len: 17
d_gene: TRBD2
abundance: many
v_gene: TRBV27
j_gene: TRBJ2-5
CDR3nt: TGTGCCAGCAGCCGAAACCCCGGGACTAGCCGGAGGGAGACCCAGTACTTC
CDR3aa: CASSRNPGTSRRETQYF

len: 15
d_gene: .
abundance: many
v_gene: TRBV27
j_gene: TRBJ2-3
CDR3nt: TGTGCCAGCAGCCCTAACAGTGGGACCACAGATACGCAGTATTTT
CDR3aa: CASSPNSGTTDTQYF

len: 17
d_gene: TRBD1
abundance: .
v_gene: TRBV7-6
j_gene: TRBJ2-1
CDR3nt: TGTGCCAGCAGCACCAACGATAGGACAGGGCCCTACAATGAGCAGTTCTTC
CDR3aa: CASSTNDRTGPYNEQFF

len: 14
d_gene: TRBD1
abundance: many
v_gene: TRBV27
j_gene: TRBJ2-2
CDR3nt: TGTGCCAGCAGTTGGACAGGAAGCACCGGGGAGCTGTTTTTT
CDR3aa: CASSWTGSTGELFF

len: 13
d_gene: .
abundance: few
v_gene: TRBV20-1
j_gene: TRBJ2-3
CDR3nt: TGCAGTGCTACCCTCCCGAACACAGATACGCAGTATTTT
CDR3aa: CSATLPNTDTQYF

len: 16
d_gene: .
abundance: many
v_gene: TRBV28
j_gene: TRBJ1-3
CDR3nt: TGTGCCAGCAGTTTAGTACAGCTGTTCTCTGGAAACACCATATATTTT
CDR3aa: CASSLVQLFSGNTIYF

len: 13
d_gene: TRBD1
abundance: many
v_gene: TRBV24-1
j_gene: TRBJ2-1
CDR3nt: TGTGCCACCGCGGGACAGGCGTACAATGAGCAGTTCTTC
CDR3aa: CATAGQAYNEQFF

len: 13
d_gene: .
abundance: many
v_gene: TRBV20-1
j_gene: TRBJ1-2
CDR3nt: TGCAGTGCGGTCATACTGTTGGACTATGGCTACACCTTC
CDR3aa: CSAVILLDYGYTF

len: 14
d_gene: TRBD1
abundance: many
v_gene: TRBV30
j_gene: TRBJ2-7
CDR3nt: TGTGCCTGGAGTCCGGGACAGGGGTTTTACGAGCAGTACTTC
CDR3aa: CAWSPGQGFYEQYF

len: 16
d_gene: .
abundance: few
v_gene: TRBV21-1
j_gene: TRBJ2-7
CDR3nt: TGTGCCAGCATCCTCGGGGGCGGGCCCGAGACCTACGAGCAGTACTTC
CDR3aa: CASILGGGPETYEQYF

len: 18
d_gene: TRBD2
abundance: many
v_gene: TRBV6-2/TRBV6-3
j_gene: TRBJ2-1
CDR3nt: TGTGCCAGCAGTTACTCGGGACTAGCGGGACTTATGGGGAATGAGCAGTTCTTC
CDR3aa: CASSYSGLAGLMGNEQFF

len: 15
d_gene: .
abundance: many
v_gene: TRBV28
j_gene: TRBJ2-3
CDR3nt: TGTGCCAGCACTGCAGGCTGGGAGAACGCAGATACGCAGTATTTT
CDR3aa: CASTAGWENADTQYF

len: 16
d_gene: TRBD1
abundance: many
v_gene: TRBV7-9
j_gene: TRBJ2-5
CDR3nt: TGTGCCAGCAGGTTCGGAGGGACAGGGGAGCAAGAGACCCAGTACTTC
CDR3aa: CASRFGGTGEQETQYF

len: 14
d_gene: .
abundance: many
v_gene: TRBV12-3/TRBV12-4
j_gene: TRBJ2-3
CDR3nt: TGTGCCAGTGGGCTCGGCGACAGCACAGATACGCAGTATTTT
CDR3aa: CASGLGDSTDTQYF

len: 15
d_gene: .
abundance: many
v_gene: TRBV15
j_gene: TRBJ2-7
CDR3nt: TGTGCCACCAGCAGAGTCAGACAGGATAACTACGAGCAGTACTTC
CDR3aa: CATSRVRQDNYEQYF

len: 13
d_gene: .
abundance: many
v_gene: TRBV5-4
j_gene: TRBJ2-5
CDR3nt: TGTGCCAGCAGCTTGCAGGAGGAGGAGACCCAGTACTTC
CDR3aa: CASSLQEEETQYF

len: 20
d_gene: .
abundance: many
v_gene: TRBV11-1
j_gene: TRBJ2-1
CDR3nt: TGTGCCAGCAGCACCAGGTCCGGGCCTATAGCGGATAGCTCCTACAATGAGCAGTTCTTC
CDR3aa: CASSTRSGPIADSSYNEQFF

len: 12
d_gene: .
abundance: many
v_gene: TRBV7-9
j_gene: TRBJ2-1
CDR3nt: TGTGCCAGCATCGCATCCTACAATGAGCAGTTCTTC
CDR3aa: CASIASYNEQFF